One T cell receptor (beta chain) is described in this entry. The data were taken from a study of blood T cell repertoires in COVID-19. Per the original data handling: Amplifying reference gene primers gave estimates of nucleated cell counts. Some clones are missing from TCRdb's copy, which holds only in-frame ones; the method was immunoSEQ multiplex PCR. The V and J calls and clone size are taken from that table; D and trimming were inferred from the DNA. The sample contains about 410,000 clones, 90% of which appear only once. In germline, CDR1 is SGDLS, CDR2 YYNGEE. V lost 4 bases, J lost 2 bases, and 10 bases stayed unmatched. This CDR3 is 17 amino acids long. Participants, about 18 to 90 years old, spanned some 23 US areas. Participants reported their clinical history, and cohort assignment relied on those reports.

Sample: PBMCs or T cells enriched from blood (not recorded which). The source is a man between 18 and 29 years old who had recovered from COVID-19. The rearrangement joins TRBV9 to TRBJ2-3; TRBD2 agrees at 10 bases. The CDR3 DNA reads as TGTGCCAGCAGCCCTGAAGGACTAGCGGAGACCACAGATACGCAGTATTTT. Translation gives CASSPEGLAETTDTQYF. The whole variable domain, remainder taken from reference TRBV9 and TRBJ2-3, is DSGVTQTPKHLITATGQRVTLRCSPRSGDLSVYWYQQSLDQGLQFLIQYYNGEERAKGNILERFSAQQFPDLHSELNLSSLELGDSALYFCASSPEGLAETTDTQYFGPGTRLTVL.